This TCR beta chain was obtained from a study of OX40 agonist ivuxolimab in advanced cancers. About the study: With a range of about 20 to 79, age averaged about 59 years, and around 83% were male. Study-level results: Undetermined was the antigen specificity of the expanded peripheral T cells.

The timepoints at which blood was sampled were baseline, cycle 4 day 1, and cycle 7 day 1. Assay: immunoSEQ multiplex PCR; the TCRdb copy retains only in-frame clones and omits some. The sample records some 30,000 clones, more than 75% being singletons. This clone was counted a single time. The antigen is not known. V shed 5 bases and J shed 2 bases, with 15 bases lying between them. Germline V gene data show CDR1 as SEHNR and CDR2 as FQNEAQ (reference sequence). The CDR3 has 15 residues. The rearrangement joins TRBV7-9 to TRBJ1-1; maybe TRBD1 (5 bases). The source material was CD4+ or CD8+ T cells sorted from blood, sampled in a trial of the OX40 agonist ivuxolimab. The clonotype was recovered from an adult with an advanced solid tumor such as melanoma, head and neck, liver or kidney cancer. As DNA, the CDR3 is TGTGCCAGCAGCCTCTGGGACCGGTTTAACACTGAAGCTTTCTTT. It encodes CASSLWDRFNTEAFF.